This note documents a single T cell receptor beta chain sequence. The data originate from a study of shared T cell receptors in the human thymus. Sequencing was performed with immunoSEQ multiplex PCR; in TCRdb, only in-frame clones are kept and a portion is missing. The table includes hundreds of thousands of clones, 87% detected once. V lost 3 bases to trimming and J lost 4 bases, with 16 bases between them. The V gene's germline CDR1 is MDHEN and CDR2 SYDVKM. The CDR3 is 16 residues long. The data were also submitted as part of a second study, on human thymus T cells.

The chain employs TRBV28 and TRBJ1-5, with a tentative D call TRBD1 (6 bases). This sequence was found in a boy less than two years old with a congenital heart defect. The sample was thymocytes. The CDR3 here is CASSFRGMGGNQPQHF. The CDR3 nucleotides read TGTGCCAGCAGTTTCAGGGGAATGGGGGGGAATCAGCCCCAGCATTTT.